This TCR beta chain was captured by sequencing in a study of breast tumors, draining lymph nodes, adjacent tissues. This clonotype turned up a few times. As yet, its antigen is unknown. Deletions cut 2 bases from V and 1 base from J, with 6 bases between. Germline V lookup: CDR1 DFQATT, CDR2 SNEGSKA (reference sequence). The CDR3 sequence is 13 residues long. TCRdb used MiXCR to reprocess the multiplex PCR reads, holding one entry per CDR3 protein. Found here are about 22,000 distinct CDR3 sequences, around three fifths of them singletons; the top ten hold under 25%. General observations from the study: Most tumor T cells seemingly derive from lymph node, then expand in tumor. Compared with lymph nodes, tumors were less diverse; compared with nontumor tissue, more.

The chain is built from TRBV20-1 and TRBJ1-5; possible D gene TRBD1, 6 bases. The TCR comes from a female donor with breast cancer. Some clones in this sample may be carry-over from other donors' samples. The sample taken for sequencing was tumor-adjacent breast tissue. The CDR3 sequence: CSARQGSNQPQHF. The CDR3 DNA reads TGCAGTGCTAGACAGGGGAGCAATCAGCCCCAGCATTTT.